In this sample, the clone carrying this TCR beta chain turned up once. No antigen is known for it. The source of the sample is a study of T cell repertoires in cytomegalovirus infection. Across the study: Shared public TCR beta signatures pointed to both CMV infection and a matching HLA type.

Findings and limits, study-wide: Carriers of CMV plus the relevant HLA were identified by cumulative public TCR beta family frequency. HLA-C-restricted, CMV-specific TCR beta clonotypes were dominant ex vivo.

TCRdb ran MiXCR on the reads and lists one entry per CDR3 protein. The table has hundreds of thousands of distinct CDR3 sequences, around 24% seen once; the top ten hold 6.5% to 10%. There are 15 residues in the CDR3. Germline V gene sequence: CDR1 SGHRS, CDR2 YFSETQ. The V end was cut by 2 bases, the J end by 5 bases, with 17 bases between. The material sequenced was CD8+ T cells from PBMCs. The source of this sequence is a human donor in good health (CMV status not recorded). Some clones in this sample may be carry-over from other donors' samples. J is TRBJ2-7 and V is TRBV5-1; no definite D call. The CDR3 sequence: CASSLVGGPPDEQYF. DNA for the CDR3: TGCGCCAGCAGCTTAGTTGGCGGACCGCCGGACGAGCAGTACTTC.